These T cell receptor beta chains were read from a single sample in a study of T cells after yellow fever vaccination. Each CDR3 protein is one row after TCRdb ran MiXCR on the 5' RACE reads. The data show roughly 330,000 distinct CDR3 sequences, under 5% seen once. The input for sequencing was PBMCs, taken 5 days after the yellow fever booster vaccination. The receptors originated from a man aged 18 to 29 who received the YFV17D yellow fever vaccine. The CDR3 runs from the conserved cysteine through the conserved F or W. The D gene is left open where the match is weak. Clone size appears in some rows only: once, few, many, or a class for an expanded clone.

>-|TRBV12-5|many|TRBJ2-5
CASGLGLQETQYF
TGTGCTAGTGGTTTGGGGCTACAAGAGACCCAGTACTTC
>-|TRBV5-1|many|TRBJ2-1
CASSSTVGGYNEQFF
TGCGCCAGCAGCTCCACCGTGGGGGGATACAATGAGCAGTTCTTC
>TRBD1|TRBV5-1|few|TRBJ2-1
CASSLADRGRNEQFF
TGCGCCAGCAGCTTGGCAGACAGGGGGCGCAATGAGCAGTTCTTC
>-|TRBV11-2|-|TRBJ2-7
CASSLIRDGYEQYF
TGTGCCAGCAGCTTAATCAGGGATGGATACGAGCAGTACTTC
>TRBD1|TRBV6-2/TRBV6-3|many|TRBJ2-1
CASSYRTGKAEQFF
TGTGCCAGCAGTTACCGGACAGGGAAGGCTGAGCAGTTCTTC
>-|TRBV6-5|few|TRBJ1-2
CASSSAGGDFGYTF
TGTGCCAGCAGTTCCGCAGGAGGGGATTTTGGCTACACCTTC
>-|TRBV5-1|-|TRBJ1-5
CASSADGDSNQPQHF
TGCGCCAGCAGCGCGGACGGAGATAGCAATCAGCCCCAGCATTTT
>TRBD1|TRBV12-3/TRBV12-4|many|TRBJ2-2
CASSSGTGSTGELFF
TGTGCCAGCAGTTCCGGGACAGGGAGCACCGGGGAGCTGTTTTTT
>-|TRBV4-1|few|TRBJ2-5
CASSLEDRILKTQYF
TGCGCCAGCAGCCTAGAGGATAGGATTCTCAAGACCCAGTACTTC
>-|TRBV5-1|many|TRBJ1-2
CASSLGGLQSGYTF
TGCGCCAGCAGCTTGGGGGGGTTGCAGAGCGGCTACACCTTC
>-|TRBV6-5|few|TRBJ1-4
CAASDRRNEKLFF
TGTGCCGCCTCGGACAGAAGGAATGAAAAACTGTTTTTT
>TRBD2|TRBV6-1|-|TRBJ2-5
CASGGLAGETQYF
TGTGCCAGCGGGGGACTAGCGGGAGAGACCCAGTACTTC
>TRBD2|TRBV7-2|many|TRBJ2-5
CASSLIAGGRETQYF
TGTGCCAGCAGCTTAATAGCGGGGGGAAGAGAGACCCAGTACTTC
>TRBD1|TRBV24-1|-|TRBJ1-1
CATSSNRGNTEAFF
TGTGCCACCAGTTCCAACAGGGGGAACACTGAAGCTTTCTTT
>-|TRBV5-6|-|TRBJ2-1
CASSLLAAFPSSNEQFF
TGTGCCAGCAGCTTGCTTGCAGCTTTCCCTTCTTCCAATGAGCAGTTCTTC
>-|TRBV7-9|-|TRBJ1-6
CASTPIGDYNSPLHF
TGTGCCAGCACCCCAATTGGGGATTATAATTCACCCCTCCACTTT
>TRBD1|TRBV7-7|many|TRBJ2-7
CASSPYRDSYEQYF
TGTGCCAGCAGCCCATACCGGGACAGCTACGAGCAGTACTTC
>-|TRBV7-3|many|TRBJ2-1
CASSLRSRTYNEQFF
TGTGCCAGCAGCTTACGCTCCCGTACCTACAATGAGCAGTTCTTC
>-|TRBV20-1|few|TRBJ1-1
CSARGWGGIEAFF
TGCAGTGCTCGGGGGTGGGGGGGAATTGAAGCTTTCTTT
>TRBD2|TRBV24-1|few|TRBJ2-5
CATSDPRLAGETQYF
TGTGCCACCAGTGATCCCCGACTAGCTGGAGAGACCCAGTACTTC
>-|TRBV5-1|-|TRBJ1-2
CASSYSRTALNYGYTF
TGCGCCAGCAGCTACTCCAGGACTGCCCTTAACTATGGCTACACCTTC
>-|TRBV4-3|many|TRBJ2-3
CASSQKRWLSTDTQYF
TGCGCCAGCAGCCAAAAACGGTGGTTGAGCACAGATACGCAGTATTTT
>TRBD1|TRBV4-3|few|TRBJ2-7
CASTPGQGVTYEQYF
TGCGCCAGCACCCCGGGACAGGGAGTAACCTACGAGCAGTACTTC
>-|TRBV20-1|few|TRBJ2-7
CSARLSDRLIEQYF
TGCAGTGCCCGCCTCTCCGACCGGCTGATTGAGCAGTACTTC
>-|TRBV7-9|-|TRBJ2-3
CASSLVRLAYGTDTQYF
TGTGCCAGCAGCTTAGTCCGGCTAGCGTACGGCACAGATACGCAGTATTTT
>-|TRBV29-1|few|TRBJ2-5
CSVGYRGGETQYF
TGCAGCGTTGGGTACAGGGGAGGCGAGACCCAGTACTTC
>-|TRBV5-1|-|TRBJ2-2
CASSFGSQHTGELFF
TGCGCCAGCAGCTTTGGGTCTCAGCACACCGGGGAGCTGTTTTTT
>-|TRBV19|few|TRBJ1-4
CASSSRGTGEKLFF
TGTGCCAGTAGTTCGCGGGGGACCGGTGAAAAACTGTTTTTT
>-|TRBV18|-|TRBJ1-3
CASSPEGYTIYF
TGTGCCAGCTCACCAGAGGGCTACACCATATATTTT
>-|TRBV4-1|-|TRBJ1-1
CASSQPTENTEAFF
TGCGCCAGCAGCCAACCGACAGAGAACACTGAAGCTTTCTTT
>-|TRBV12-5|few|TRBJ2-1
CASGWGPRDSNEQFF
TGTGCTAGTGGTTGGGGCCCCCGGGACTCTAATGAGCAGTTCTTC
>-|TRBV4-1|many|TRBJ1-4
CASSRVSGPTNEKLFF
TGCGCCAGCAGCCGTGTCTCAGGGCCTACTAATGAAAAACTGTTTTTT
>-|TRBV4-3|many|TRBJ1-2
CASSQDISEGGYTF
TGCGCCAGCAGCCAAGATATCTCTGAGGGAGGCTACACCTTC
>TRBD2|TRBV5-1|few|TRBJ2-7
CASSWQRDYEQYF
TGCGCCAGCAGCTGGCAGCGGGACTACGAGCAGTACTTC
>-|TRBV4-2|few|TRBJ1-2
CASSPVAGGGYTF
TGTGCCAGCAGCCCAGTGGCTGGGGGAGGCTACACCTTC
>-|TRBV6-1|many|TRBJ2-3
CASSPGWGPSTDTQYF
TGTGCCAGCAGTCCCGGTTGGGGCCCCAGCACAGATACGCAGTATTTT
>-|TRBV3-1|many|TRBJ2-2
CASSQARAAGELFF
TGTGCCAGCAGCCAAGCTAGAGCAGCCGGGGAGCTGTTTTTT
>-|TRBV20-1|few|TRBJ2-5
CSARGPSVKGETQYF
TGCAGTGCTAGAGGGCCTAGCGTAAAGGGAGAGACCCAGTACTTC
>-|TRBV5-1|-|TRBJ1-1
CASSGVLTTEAFF
TGCGCCAGCAGCGGGGTTCTGACAACTGAAGCTTTCTTT
>-|TRBV19|few|TRBJ2-7
CASKSQVSSYEQYF
TGTGCCAGTAAAAGCCAGGTGAGCTCCTACGAGCAGTACTTC
>-|TRBV11-2|many|TRBJ2-7
CASSPLGASYEQYF
TGTGCCAGCAGCCCACTCGGGGCCTCCTACGAGCAGTACTTC
>TRBD1|TRBV7-2|many|TRBJ1-2
CASSLGQPRDGYTF
TGTGCCAGCAGCTTGGGACAGCCACGGGATGGCTACACCTTC
>-|TRBV7-2|few|TRBJ1-3
CASSLALQSGNTIYF
TGTGCCAGCAGCTTAGCGTTACAATCTGGAAACACCATATATTTT
>-|TRBV12-3/TRBV12-4|few|TRBJ1-2
CASRRGGNYGYTF
TGTGCCAGCAGACGGGGGGGTAACTATGGCTACACCTTC
>-|TRBV6-2/TRBV6-3|few|TRBJ1-5
CASSWTGKNQPQHF
TGTGCCAGCAGTTGGACCGGGAAAAATCAGCCCCAGCATTTT
>TRBD1|TRBV20-1|many|TRBJ2-5
CSARRGTGGPTRKETQYF
TGCAGTGCTAGAAGGGGGACAGGGGGTCCTACAAGAAAAGAGACCCAGTACTTC
>-|TRBV25-1|-|TRBJ2-3
CASSEHMGWDTQYF
TGTGCCAGCAGTGAACATATGGGCTGGGATACGCAGTATTTT
>-|TRBV5-4|-|TRBJ2-2
CASSLGQGRAGELFF
TGTGCCAGCAGCTTGGGACAGGGGAGGGCCGGGGAGCTGTTTTTT
>-|TRBV25-1|few|TRBJ1-5
CASSESAVYSNQPQHF
TGTGCCAGCAGTGAATCGGCCGTATATAGCAATCAGCCCCAGCATTTT
>TRBD2|TRBV27|few|TRBJ2-2
CASRSGLAGGPGELFF
TGTGCCAGCAGGTCAGGACTAGCGGGGGGGCCCGGGGAGCTGTTTTTT
>TRBD2|TRBV9|-|TRBJ2-3
CASSVSSGGLSTDTQYF
TGTGCCAGCAGCGTCTCTAGCGGGGGGCTTAGCACAGATACGCAGTATTTT
>-|TRBV7-3|-|TRBJ2-3
CASSLTQASSQYF
TGTGCCAGCAGCTTAACGCAGGCTAGTTCGCAGTATTTT
>TRBD1|TRBV20-1|few|TRBJ2-3
CSASQGASTDTQYF
TGCAGTGCTTCACAGGGGGCGAGCACAGATACGCAGTATTTT
>-|TRBV7-2|few|TRBJ1-2
CASSLVVWGKKNYGYTF
TGTGCCAGCAGCTTAGTTGTTTGGGGAAAGAAGAACTATGGCTACACCTTC
>-|TRBV7-2|-|TRBJ1-2
CASSWTPGREGYTF
TGTGCCAGCAGCTGGACCCCGGGACGAGAAGGCTACACCTTC
>-|TRBV5-1|many|TRBJ2-3
CASSAAVPDTQYF
TGCGCCAGCAGCGCGGCGGTCCCAGATACGCAGTATTTT
>TRBD1|TRBV27|few|TRBJ1-6
CASRESWDSMNSPLHF
TGTGCCAGCAGGGAGTCTTGGGACAGTATGAATTCACCCCTCCACTTT
>-|TRBV7-8|-|TRBJ2-3
CASSSGGIGADTQYF
TGTGCCAGCAGCTCTGGCGGGATAGGGGCAGATACGCAGTATTTT
>TRBD2|TRBV3-1|-|TRBJ2-3
CASSQESSGATDTQYF
TGTGCCAGCAGCCAAGAGTCTAGCGGGGCCACAGATACGCAGTATTTT
>-|TRBV2|-|TRBJ2-2
CASRGSGNTGELFF
TGTGCCAGCAGGGGGTCGGGGAACACCGGGGAGCTGTTTTTT